The present TCR beta chain was sequenced within a study of T cells after yellow fever vaccination. In this sample, this clonotype turned up a few times. The CDR3 totals 13 residues. Germline lookup yields CDR1 LGHDT and CDR2 YNNKEL (reference sequence). V was cut by 2 bases and J by 2 bases, with 6 bases left in between. Synthesis of TCR cDNA relied on 5'RACE template switching, which attached a universal primer site and UMIs. Using its own MiXCR run on the 5' RACE reads, TCRdb lists one record per CDR3 protein. The sample records approximately 90,000 distinct CDR3 sequences, under 7% being singletons.

This TCR was sampled from a man between 18 and 29 years old who received the YFV17D yellow fever vaccine. The J gene is TRBJ1-2, the V gene TRBV3-1; D not certain. The source was CD8+ T cells sorted from PBMCs, collected 10 days after the yellow fever booster vaccination. This CDR3 is CASSQSTNYGYTF. In DNA, the CDR3 is TGTGCCAGCAGCCAAAGTACCAACTATGGCTACACCTTC.